The TCR beta chain under discussion was sequenced for a study of T cell responses to AZD1222 COVID-19 vaccine. Whole-study findings and limits: No day 14 peak samples; only post-peak repertoires were characterized.

Of note for this clone: Its antigen is as yet unknown.

V lost 8 bases, J lost 5 bases, and 10 bases stayed unmatched. This CDR3 region has 14 residues. Per germline, CDR1 MNHEY and CDR2 SVGAGI. The protocol was immunoSEQ multiplex PCR, while the TCRdb copy is restricted to in-frame clones and leaves out a portion. Of some 120,000 clones in the sample, about 89% are singletons; the top ten hold approximately 1.5%. V is TRBV6-5 and J is TRBJ2-5; TRBD1 matches at 8 bases. The sequences come from peripheral blood, collected on day 0 of AZD1222 vaccination. The clonotype originates from an adult in good health. CDR3 DNA sequence: TGTGCCAGCGCCTCCAGGGGGCGCACTGAGACCCAGTACTTC. It codes for CASASRGRTETQYF.